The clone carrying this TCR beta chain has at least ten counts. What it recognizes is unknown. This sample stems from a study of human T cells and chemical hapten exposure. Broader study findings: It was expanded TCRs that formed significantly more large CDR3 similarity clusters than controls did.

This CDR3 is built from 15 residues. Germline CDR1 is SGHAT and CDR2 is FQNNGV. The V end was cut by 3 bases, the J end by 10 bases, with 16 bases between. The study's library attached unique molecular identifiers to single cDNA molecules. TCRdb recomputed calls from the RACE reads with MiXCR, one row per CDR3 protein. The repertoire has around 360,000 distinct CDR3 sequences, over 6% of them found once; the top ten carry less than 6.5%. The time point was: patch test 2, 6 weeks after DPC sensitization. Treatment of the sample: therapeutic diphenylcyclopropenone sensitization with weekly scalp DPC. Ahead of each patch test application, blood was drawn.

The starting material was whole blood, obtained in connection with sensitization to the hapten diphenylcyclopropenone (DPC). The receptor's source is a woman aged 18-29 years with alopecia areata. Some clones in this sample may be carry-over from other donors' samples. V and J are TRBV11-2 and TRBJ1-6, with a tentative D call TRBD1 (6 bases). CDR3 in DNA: TGTGCCAGCAGCTTTGCGGACAGCCGAATCTCACCCCTCCACTTT. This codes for CASSFADSRISPLHF.